This T cell receptor (beta chain) stems from a study of CD8 T cells in Susac syndrome (dated by TCRdb to about 2019). With regard to the full study: Whether CD8+ T cell activation and differentiation in Susac syndrome was antigen driven was tested using repertoire sequencing. The clonality of the CD8+ T cell repertoire was compared across approximately 11 healthy donors, 14 Susac syndrome patients and fewer than 16 multiple sclerosis patients. The paper's findings and limits, for the study overall: The number of individuals in the TCR sequencing and HLA analysis was recognized as being relatively small.

V loses 3 bases, J loses 4 bases, and the germline ends lie 12 bases apart. The CDR3 numbers 15 residues from cysteine through phenylalanine. CDR3 DNA only is kept here, 45 bases in frame from base 1. The germline V gene provides CDR1 SGHTA and CDR2 FQGNSA. Regarding this clonotype: Its antigen target is currently unknown. No base qualities exist here, and no much larger clone lies one base off it.

RNA was extracted using the RNeasy kit, and roughly 0.5 to 1 ug of the RNA was reverse transcribed with random hexamers. TCR beta CDR3 regions were amplified with the immunoSEQ multiplex PCR assay covering 54 Vbeta and 13 Jbeta segments. Bias from PCR amplification was corrected by using a synthetic template baseline for primer optimization and for computational correction. Per the original workflow: Reads were assigned to V, D and J genes according to IMGT and analyzed in immunoSEQ Analyzer, with only productive sequences retained. Clonality was computed as one minus Shannon entropy normalized by log2 of the number of productive unique sequences. For each patient and control, public and private clones were evaluated among the 100 most prevalent clones. A clone was defined as Susac-specific if it was absent from the healthy and MS cohorts, from 1052 published viral clones and from other ImmuneACCESS disease sequences. TCRdb ran its own pipeline on the public reads, namely fastp trimming at Q25 and MiXCR clone calling, and kept in-frame beta chains. Each CDR3 protein appears once, grouped with its most common genes and DNA. These V and J calls originate from TCRdb's pipeline instead of the authors' own analysis. For this sample there are about 290,000 distinct CDR3 sequences; 85% appear just once. The top ten constitute roughly 0.22% of the sample.

High-throughput TCR beta sequencing profiled peripheral blood CD8+ and CD4+ T cells from healthy donors, Susac syndrome patients and multiple sclerosis patients. Treatment-naive patients with stable or active relapsing-remitting disease fulfilling revised McDonald criteria were used as multiple sclerosis controls. Bulk CD8+ and CD4+ T cells were purified by magnetic negative isolation, while CD8+ TEMRA cells were enriched using FACS. Blood was collected in EDTA tubes and processed within 24 hours, with PBMCs isolated through density gradient centrifugation. PBMCs intended for TCR sequencing were frozen in liquid nitrogen and were later thawed in a 37 degrees C water bath. The sorted or isolated CD4+, CD8+ and CD8+ TEMRA cells had a purity of 90% or higher.

The receptor chain draws on TRBV7-2 and TRBJ2-2, with the D gene uncertain. The sample was CD8+ T cells from PBMCs. The receptor was isolated from a human donor with multiple sclerosis. The sequence in DNA is TGTGCCAGCAGCTTCGGCCTAGATGTCACCGGGGAGCTGTTTTTT. The resulting protein is CASSFGLDVTGELFF.